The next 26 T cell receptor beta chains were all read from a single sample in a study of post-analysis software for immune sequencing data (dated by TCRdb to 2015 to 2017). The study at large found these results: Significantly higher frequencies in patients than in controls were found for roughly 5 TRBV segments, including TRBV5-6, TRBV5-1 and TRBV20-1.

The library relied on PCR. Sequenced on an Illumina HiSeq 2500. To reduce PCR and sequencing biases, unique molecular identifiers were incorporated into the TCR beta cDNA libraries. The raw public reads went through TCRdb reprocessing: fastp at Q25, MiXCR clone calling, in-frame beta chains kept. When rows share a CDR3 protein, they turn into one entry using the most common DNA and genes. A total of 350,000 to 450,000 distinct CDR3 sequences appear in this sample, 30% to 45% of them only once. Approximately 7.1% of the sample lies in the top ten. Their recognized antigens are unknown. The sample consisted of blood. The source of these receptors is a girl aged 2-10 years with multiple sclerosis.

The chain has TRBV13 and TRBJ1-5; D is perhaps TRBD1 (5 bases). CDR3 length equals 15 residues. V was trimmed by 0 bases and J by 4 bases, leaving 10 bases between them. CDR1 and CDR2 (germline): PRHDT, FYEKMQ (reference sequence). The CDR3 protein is CASSLGGPLNQPQHF. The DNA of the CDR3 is TGTGCCAGCAGCTTAGGGGGACCTCTTAATCAGCCCCAGCATTTT.

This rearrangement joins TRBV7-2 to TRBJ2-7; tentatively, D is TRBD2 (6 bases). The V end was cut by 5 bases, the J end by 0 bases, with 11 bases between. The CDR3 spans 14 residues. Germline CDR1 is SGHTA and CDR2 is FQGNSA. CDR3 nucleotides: TGTGCCAGCAGCCCCTGGGACTTCTCCTACGAGCAGTACTTC. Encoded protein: CASSPWDFSYEQYF.

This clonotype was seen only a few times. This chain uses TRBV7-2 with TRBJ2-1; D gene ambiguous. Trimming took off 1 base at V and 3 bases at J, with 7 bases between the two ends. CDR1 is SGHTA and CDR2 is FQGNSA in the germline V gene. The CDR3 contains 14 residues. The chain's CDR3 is CASSLDPIYNEQFF. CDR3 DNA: TGTGCCAGCAGCTTAGACCCTATCTACAATGAGCAGTTCTTC.

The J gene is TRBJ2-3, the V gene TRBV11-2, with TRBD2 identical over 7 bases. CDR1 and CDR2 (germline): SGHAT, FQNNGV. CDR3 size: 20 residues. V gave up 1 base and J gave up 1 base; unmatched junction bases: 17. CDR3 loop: CASSLGDFWSGDWGTDTQYF. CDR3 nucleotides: TGTGCCAGCAGCTTAGGTGATTTTTGGAGCGGGGATTGGGGCACAGATACGCAGTATTTT.

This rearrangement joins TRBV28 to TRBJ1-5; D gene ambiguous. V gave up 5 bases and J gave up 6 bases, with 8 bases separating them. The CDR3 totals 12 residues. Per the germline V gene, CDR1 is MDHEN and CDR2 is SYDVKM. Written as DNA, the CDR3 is TGTGCCAGCAGTCGGCTCCGTCAGCCCCAGCATTTT. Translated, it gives CASSRLRQPQHF.

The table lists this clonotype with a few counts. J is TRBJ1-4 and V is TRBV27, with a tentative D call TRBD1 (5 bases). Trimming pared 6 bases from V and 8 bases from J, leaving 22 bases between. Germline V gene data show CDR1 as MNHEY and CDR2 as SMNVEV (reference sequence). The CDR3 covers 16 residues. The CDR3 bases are TGTGCCAGCAGGGGGGGGACCCTGAATTGGGGCGAAAAACTGTTTTTT. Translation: CASRGGTLNWGEKLFF.

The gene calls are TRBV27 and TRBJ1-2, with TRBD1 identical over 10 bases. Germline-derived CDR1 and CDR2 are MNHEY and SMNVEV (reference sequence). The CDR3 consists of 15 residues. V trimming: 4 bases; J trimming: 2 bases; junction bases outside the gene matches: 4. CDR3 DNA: TGTGCCAGCAGTTCCCGGACAGGGGGAAACTATGGCTACACCTTC. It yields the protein CASSSRTGGNYGYTF.

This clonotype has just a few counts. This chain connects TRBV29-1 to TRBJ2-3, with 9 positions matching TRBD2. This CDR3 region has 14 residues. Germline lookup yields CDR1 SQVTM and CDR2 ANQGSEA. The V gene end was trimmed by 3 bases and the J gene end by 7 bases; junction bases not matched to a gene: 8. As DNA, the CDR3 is TGCAGCGTTGACACTGGACTAGCGATTCATACGCAGTATTTT. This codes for CSVDTGLAIHTQYF.

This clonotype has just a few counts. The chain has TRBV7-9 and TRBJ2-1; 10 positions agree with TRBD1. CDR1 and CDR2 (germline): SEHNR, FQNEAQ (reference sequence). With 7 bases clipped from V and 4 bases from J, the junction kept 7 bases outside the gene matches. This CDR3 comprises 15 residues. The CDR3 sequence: CASTPGDRGYNEQFF. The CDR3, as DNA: TGTGCCAGCACCCCGGGGGACAGGGGATACAATGAGCAGTTCTTC.

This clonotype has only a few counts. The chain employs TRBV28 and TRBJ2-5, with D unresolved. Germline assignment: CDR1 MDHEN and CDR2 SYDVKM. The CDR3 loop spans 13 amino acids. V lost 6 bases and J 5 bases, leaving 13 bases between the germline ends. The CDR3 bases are TGTGCCAGCAGCCATATGGTTGGGGAGACCCAGTACTTC. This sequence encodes CASSHMVGETQYF.

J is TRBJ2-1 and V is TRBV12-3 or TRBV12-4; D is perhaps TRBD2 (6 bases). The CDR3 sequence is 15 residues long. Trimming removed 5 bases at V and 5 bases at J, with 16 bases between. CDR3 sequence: CASSPTGTSNNEQFF. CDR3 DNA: TGTGCCAGCAGTCCCACCGGGACTTCTAACAATGAGCAGTTCTTC.

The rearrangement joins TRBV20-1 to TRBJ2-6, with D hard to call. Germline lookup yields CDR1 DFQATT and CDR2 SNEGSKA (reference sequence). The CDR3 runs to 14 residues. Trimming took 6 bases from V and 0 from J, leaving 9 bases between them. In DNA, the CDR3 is TGCAGTGCCGGTGTGTCCTCTGGGGCCAACGTCCTGACTTTC. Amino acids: CSAGVSSGANVLTF.

As DNA, the CDR3 is TGTGCCAGCAGGCGTCCCGAGGGCAATGAGCAGTTCTTC. Encoded protein: CASRRPEGNEQFF. The chain uses TRBV6-1 and TRBJ2-1, with D maybe TRBD2 (5 bases). CDR1 and CDR2 from the germline V gene are MNHNS and SASEGT. With 6 bases removed from V and 6 bases from J, the gap between germline ends came to 12 bases. CDR3 length: 13 residues.

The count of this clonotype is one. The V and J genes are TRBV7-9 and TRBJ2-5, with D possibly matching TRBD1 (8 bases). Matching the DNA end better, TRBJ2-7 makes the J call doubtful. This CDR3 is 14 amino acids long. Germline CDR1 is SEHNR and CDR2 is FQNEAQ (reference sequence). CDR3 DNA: TGTGCCAGCAGCTGGGGGGGGACAGGCTACGAGCAGTACTTC. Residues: CASSWGGTGYEQYF.

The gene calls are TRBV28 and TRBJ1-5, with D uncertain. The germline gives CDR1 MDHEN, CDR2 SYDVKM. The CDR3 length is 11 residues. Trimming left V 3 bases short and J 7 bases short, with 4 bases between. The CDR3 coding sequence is TGTGCCAGCAGTTTTTCCCAGCCCCAGCATTTT. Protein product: CASSFSQPQHF. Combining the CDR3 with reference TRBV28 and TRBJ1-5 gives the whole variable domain DVKVTQSSRYLVKRTGEKVFLECVQDMDHENMFWYRQDPGLGLRLIYFSYDVKMKEKGDIPEGYSVSREKKERFSLILESASTNQTSMYLCASSFSQPQHFGDGTRLSIL.

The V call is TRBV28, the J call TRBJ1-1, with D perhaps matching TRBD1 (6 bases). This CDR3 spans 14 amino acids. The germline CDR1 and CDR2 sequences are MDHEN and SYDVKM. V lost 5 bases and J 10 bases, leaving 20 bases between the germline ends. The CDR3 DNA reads TGTGCCAGCAGTCTACAGGGAACGAGTAGTGGAGCTTTCTTT. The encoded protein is CASSLQGTSSGAFF.

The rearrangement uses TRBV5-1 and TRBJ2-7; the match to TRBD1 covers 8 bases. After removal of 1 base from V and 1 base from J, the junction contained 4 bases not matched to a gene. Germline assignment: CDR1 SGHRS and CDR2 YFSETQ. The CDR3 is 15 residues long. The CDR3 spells CASSLQGAYSYEQYF. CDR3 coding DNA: TGCGCCAGCAGCTTGCAGGGGGCCTATTCCTACGAGCAGTACTTC. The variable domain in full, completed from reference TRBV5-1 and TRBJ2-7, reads KAGVTQTPRYLIKTRGQQVTLSCSPISGHRSVSWYQQTPGQGLQFLFEYFSETQRNKGNFPGRFSGRQFSNSRSEMNVSTLELGDSALYLCASSLQGAYSYEQYFGPGTRLTVT.

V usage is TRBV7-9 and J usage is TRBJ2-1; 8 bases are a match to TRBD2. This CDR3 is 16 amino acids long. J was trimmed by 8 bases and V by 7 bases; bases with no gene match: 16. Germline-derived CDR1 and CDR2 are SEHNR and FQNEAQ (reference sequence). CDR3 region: CASTLFSGNPSDEQFF. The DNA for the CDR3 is TGTGCCAGCACCCTTTTTAGCGGGAATCCCTCGGATGAGCAGTTCTTC.

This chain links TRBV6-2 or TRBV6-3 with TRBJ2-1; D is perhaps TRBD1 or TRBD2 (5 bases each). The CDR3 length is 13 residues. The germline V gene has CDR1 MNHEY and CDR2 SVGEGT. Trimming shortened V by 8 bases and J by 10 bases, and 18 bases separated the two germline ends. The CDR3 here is CASRDPERGEQFF. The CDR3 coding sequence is TGTGCCAGCCGGGACCCGGAACGAGGGGAGCAGTTCTTC.

The CDR3: CASSVKDTSYEQYF. The CDR3 nucleotides read TGCGCCAGCAGCGTGAAGGACACTTCCTACGAGCAGTACTTC. The chain carries TRBV5-1 and TRBJ2-7, with D perhaps TRBD1 (5 bases). Germline values: CDR1 SGHRS, CDR2 YFSETQ. The V end lost 4 bases, the J end lost 1 base, and 12 bases lay between the germline ends. This CDR3 comprises 14 residues.

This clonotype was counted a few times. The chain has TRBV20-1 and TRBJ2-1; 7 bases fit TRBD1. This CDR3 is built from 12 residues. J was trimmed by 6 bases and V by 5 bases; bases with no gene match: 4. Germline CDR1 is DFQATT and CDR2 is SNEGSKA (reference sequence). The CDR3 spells CSAENRGNEQFF. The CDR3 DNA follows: TGCAGTGCTGAAAACAGGGGCAATGAGCAGTTCTTC.

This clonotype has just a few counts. In nucleotides, the CDR3 is TGCAGTGCTAGGACGCCCGACGCTTTCTTT. As protein: CSARTPDAFF. V gene TRBV20-1 combines with J gene TRBJ1-1; D not certain. The germline gives CDR1 DFQATT, CDR2 SNEGSKA (reference sequence). The CDR3 extends over 10 amino acids. V was cut by 3 bases and J by 11 bases, with 10 bases left in between.

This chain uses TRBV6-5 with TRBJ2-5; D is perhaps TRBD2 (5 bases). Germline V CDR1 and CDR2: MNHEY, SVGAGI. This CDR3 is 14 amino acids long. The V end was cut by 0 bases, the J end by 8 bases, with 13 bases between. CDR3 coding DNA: TGTGCCAGCAGTTACTCCGGAGGAGCGGACACCCAGTACTTC. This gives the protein CASSYSGGADTQYF.

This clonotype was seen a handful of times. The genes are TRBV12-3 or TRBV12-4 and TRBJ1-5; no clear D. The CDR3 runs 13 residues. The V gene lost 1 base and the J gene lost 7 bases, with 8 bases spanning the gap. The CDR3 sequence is CASSLGTWQPQHF. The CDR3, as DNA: TGTGCCAGCAGTTTAGGGACTTGGCAGCCCCAGCATTTT.

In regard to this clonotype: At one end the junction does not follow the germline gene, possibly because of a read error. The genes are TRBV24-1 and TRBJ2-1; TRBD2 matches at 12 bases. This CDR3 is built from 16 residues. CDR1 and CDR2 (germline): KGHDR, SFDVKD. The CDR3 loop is CAPSDRTSGVPDEQFF. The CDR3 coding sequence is TGTGCCCCCAGTGATCGGACTAGCGGGGTGCCAGATGAGCAGTTCTTC.

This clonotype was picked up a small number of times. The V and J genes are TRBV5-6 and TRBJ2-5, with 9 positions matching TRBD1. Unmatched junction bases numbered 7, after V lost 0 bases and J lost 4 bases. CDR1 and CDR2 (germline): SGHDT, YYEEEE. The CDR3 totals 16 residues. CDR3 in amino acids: CASSLGRTGVRETQYF. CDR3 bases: TGTGCCAGCAGCTTGGGAAGGACAGGGGTGCGAGAGACCCAGTACTTC. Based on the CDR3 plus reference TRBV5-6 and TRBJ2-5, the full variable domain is DAGVTQSPTHLIKTRGQQVTLRCSPKSGHDTVSWYQQALGQGPQFIFQYYEEEERQRGNFPDRFSGHQFPNYSSELNVNALLLGDSALYLCASSLGRTGVRETQYFGPGTRLLVL.